The clone carrying this T cell receptor beta chain showed up just a few times. The antigen remains undetermined. Combining a sample-barcoded 5' primer with a J-beta primer mix, a second PCR ran for 7 to 11 cycles. In TCRdb, the 5' RACE reads were re-called with MiXCR into one record per CDR3 protein. The sample lists roughly 1,100,000 distinct CDR3 sequences; roughly 24% were seen once. The CDR3 is 16 residues long. Trimming cost V 4 bases and J 4 bases; bases outside gene matches: 12. The data are from a study of blood T cells in healthy people across ages. Study outcomes and limitations: The recorded TCR beta diversity per million T cells decreased in a roughly linear manner with age. The long-lived group displayed more naive CD4+ cells, plus higher diversity, than the aged donors did.

In addition, the sample was reused for a study of T cells of mothers and their children. Turning to that study: A primer called M1S, used in the second PCR, added sample barcodes and 2-4 random nucleotides.

The chain uses TRBV12-3 or TRBV12-4 and TRBJ1-1, with TRBD1 matching 7 bases. The TCR comes from a girl aged 2-15 years in good health. Sequenced: blood. CDR3 loop: CASSSTTGQVGTEAFF. The CDR3 DNA sequence: TGTGCCAGCAGTTCGACCACTGGACAGGTGGGCACTGAAGCTTTCTTT.